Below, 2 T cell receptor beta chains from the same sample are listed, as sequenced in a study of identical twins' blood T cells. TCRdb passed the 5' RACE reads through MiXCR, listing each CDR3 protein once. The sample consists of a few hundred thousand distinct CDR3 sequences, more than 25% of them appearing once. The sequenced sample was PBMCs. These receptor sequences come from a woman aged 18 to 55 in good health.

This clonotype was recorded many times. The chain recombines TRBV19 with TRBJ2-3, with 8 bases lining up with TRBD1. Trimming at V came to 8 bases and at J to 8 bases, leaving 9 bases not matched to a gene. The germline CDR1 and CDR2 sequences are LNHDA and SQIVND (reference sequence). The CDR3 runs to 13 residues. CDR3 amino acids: CASSTGAMGTQYF. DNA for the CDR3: TGTGCCAGTTCGACAGGGGCGATGGGTACGCAGTATTTT.

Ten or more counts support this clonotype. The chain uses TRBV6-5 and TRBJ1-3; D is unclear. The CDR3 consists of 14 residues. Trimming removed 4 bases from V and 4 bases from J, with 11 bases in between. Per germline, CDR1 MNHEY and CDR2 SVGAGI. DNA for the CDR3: TGTGCCAGCAGTTTCGGCCTATTCGGAAACACCATATATTTT. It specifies CASSFGLFGNTIYF.